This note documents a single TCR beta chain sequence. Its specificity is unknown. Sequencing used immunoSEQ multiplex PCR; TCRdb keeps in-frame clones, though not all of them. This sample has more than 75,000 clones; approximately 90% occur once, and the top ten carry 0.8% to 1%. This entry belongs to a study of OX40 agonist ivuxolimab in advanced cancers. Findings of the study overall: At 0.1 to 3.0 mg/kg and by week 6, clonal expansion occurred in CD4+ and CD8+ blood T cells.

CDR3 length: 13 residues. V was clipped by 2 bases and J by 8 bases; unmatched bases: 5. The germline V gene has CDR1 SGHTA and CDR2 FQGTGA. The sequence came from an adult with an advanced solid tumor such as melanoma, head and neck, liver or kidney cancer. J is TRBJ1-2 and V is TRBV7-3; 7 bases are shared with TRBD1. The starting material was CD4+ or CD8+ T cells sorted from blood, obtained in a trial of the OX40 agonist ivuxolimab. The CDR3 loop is CASSLDRATGYTF. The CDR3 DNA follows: TGTGCCAGCAGCTTAGACAGGGCAACAGGCTACACCTTC.